The 24 T cell receptor beta chains given below trace back to one sample, sequenced in a study of neurological immune-mediated disorders. MiXCR was run by TCRdb on the 5' RACE reads, yielding one entry per CDR3 protein. The sample records fewer than 110,000 distinct CDR3 sequences, less than 14% being singletons. This sample's time point: longitudinal time-point 3. Sequencing input: PBMCs. The origin of the receptors is a female donor with HTLV-1-associated myelopathy (HAM/TSP).

This clonotype was recorded many times. V gene TRBV20-1 combines with J gene TRBJ2-1; D possibly corresponds to TRBD1 (5 bases). Germline CDR1 is DFQATT and CDR2 is SNEGSKA (reference sequence). CDR3 size: 14 residues. Trimming took off 6 bases at V and 0 bases at J, with 12 bases between the two ends. The CDR3 DNA reads TGCAGTGCAAGGGGCACCTTCTCCTACAATGAGCAGTTCTTC. Translated, it gives CSARGTFSYNEQFF.

As for this clonotype: This may arise from a read error, as a much more abundant clone is one base away. The rearrangement links TRBV6-6 to TRBJ2-7; D not certain. CDR3 length equals 14 residues. Per the germline V gene, CDR1 is MNHNY and CDR2 is SVGAGI (reference sequence). V was pared by 6 bases and J by 0 bases, with 12 bases between. The CDR3 DNA follows: TGTGCCAGCAGAAATAAGACAAGCTCCTACGAGCAGTACTTC. Amino acids: CASRNKTSSYEQYF.

This clonotype was seen repeatedly, ten times or more. The chain combines TRBV2 with TRBJ1-5; a weak D match, TRBD1 (5 bases). There are 13 residues in the CDR3. CDR1 and CDR2 (germline): SNHLY, FYNNEI. Between the trimmed V and J ends, which lost 6 bases and 8 bases, there was a span of 14 bases. CDR3 region: CASSLRMGEPQHF. DNA for the CDR3: TGTGCCAGCAGCCTCAGGATGGGGGAGCCCCAGCATTTT.

This clonotype has a count of ten or more. V and J are TRBV20-1 and TRBJ1-6; no reliable D call. In germline, CDR1 is DFQATT, CDR2 SNEGSKA (reference sequence). Deletions cut 1 base from V and 4 bases from J, with 5 bases between. The CDR3 runs to 13 residues. The CDR3 here is CSARGSYNSPLHF. The CDR3, as DNA: TGCAGTGCTAGAGGGAGTTATAATTCACCCCTCCACTTT.

This clonotype was counted at least ten times. The chain has TRBV3-1 and TRBJ2-7; D is undetermined. Trimming removed 6 bases from V and 0 bases from J, with 3 bases in between. Germline V gene data show CDR1 as LGHDT and CDR2 as YNNKEL (reference sequence). The CDR3 spans 11 residues. CDR3 amino acids: CASSPSYEQYF. The CDR3 DNA is TGTGCCAGCAGTCCCTCCTACGAGCAGTACTTC.

There are a few counts of this clonotype. A much larger clone sits a single nucleotide away, making a read error possible. This chain's CDR3 is CSALSLREQYF. The CDR3 DNA follows: TGCAGTGCCCTATCACTGAGAGAGCAGTACTTC. The genes are TRBV20-1 and TRBJ2-7; D gene ambiguous. This CDR3 is 11 amino acids long. The germline V gene encodes CDR1 DFQATT and CDR2 SNEGSKA (reference sequence). Trimming shortened V by 6 bases and J by 7 bases, and 13 bases separated the two germline ends.

Ten or more counts support this clonotype. This chain uses TRBV6-5 with TRBJ2-5, with 8 bases aligning to TRBD2. The germline V gene encodes CDR1 MNHEY and CDR2 SVGAGI. V gave up 6 bases and J gave up 5 bases; unmatched junction bases: 8. The CDR3 runs to 14 residues. CDR3 nucleotide sequence: TGTGCCAGCAGCAGAAGCGGGGGCGGCGAGACCCAGTACTTC. Residues: CASSRSGGGETQYF.

This clonotype was observed many times. V and J are TRBV7-8 and TRBJ2-5; tentatively, D is TRBD2 (7 bases). Per germline, CDR1 SGHVS and CDR2 FQNEAQ. The CDR3 spans 15 residues. Trimming took off 1 base at V and 5 bases at J, with 14 bases between the two ends. This chain's CDR3 is CASSLGGGAGETQYF. The CDR3 nucleotides read TGTGCCAGCAGCTTAGGAGGGGGGGCCGGGGAGACCCAGTACTTC. The full variable domain, completed using reference TRBV7-8 and TRBJ2-5, is GAGVSQSPRYKVAKRGQDVALRCDPISGHVSLFWYQQALGQGPEFLTYFQNEAQLDKSGLPSDRFFAERPEGSVSTLKIQRTQQEDSAVYLCASSLGGGAGETQYFGPGTRLLVL.

This clonotype was seen repeatedly, ten times or more. This chain connects TRBV20-1 to TRBJ2-3, with 9 positions matching TRBD2. Germline V gives CDR1 DFQATT, CDR2 SNEGSKA (reference sequence). This CDR3 comprises 15 residues. V was pared by 3 bases and J by 3 bases, with 7 bases of the junction left unmatched. The CDR3 DNA sequence: TGCAGTGCTAGCGCCTGGGCGGGGGGGACAGATACGCAGTATTTT. As protein: CSASAWAGGTDTQYF.

This clonotype has ten or more counts. The chain employs TRBV11-2 and TRBJ2-7; 12 bases are a match to TRBD2. Germline lookup yields CDR1 SGHAT and CDR2 FQNNGV. The CDR3 has 16 amino acids. V was pared by 5 bases and J by 3 bases, with 8 bases of the junction left unmatched. CDR3 residues: CASSPRQTSGGYEQYF. The CDR3 DNA reads TGTGCCAGCAGCCCAAGACAGACTAGCGGGGGCTACGAGCAGTACTTC.

At least ten counts were recorded for this clonotype. The V and J genes are TRBV10-3 and TRBJ2-7; D is possibly TRBD2 (6 bases). The CDR3 length is 14 residues. V was clipped by 11 bases and J by 6 bases, with 23 bases between them. The germline gives CDR1 ENHRY, CDR2 SYGVKD. The CDR3 loop reads CAARGNQGSREQYF. For the CDR3, the DNA is TGTGCCGCGCGGGGCAACCAAGGATCACGCGAGCAGTACTTC.

This clonotype occurred a few times. Given a much more abundant clone one base away, this may be a read error. The V and J genes are TRBV6-6 and TRBJ1-2; D is undetermined. Germline V gene lookup returns CDR1 MNHNY and CDR2 SVGAGI (reference sequence). The CDR3 consists of 13 residues. V lost 5 bases and J 4 bases, leaving 11 bases between the germline ends. CDR3 sequence (DNA): TGTGCCAGCAGTCATGGTGTGTGCTATGGCTACACCTTC. Its translation: CASSHGVCYGYTF.

The table lists this clonotype with many counts. This sequence joins TRBV11-3 and TRBJ2-1; 10 nucleotides align to TRBD1. Germline CDR1 reads SGHNT; CDR2 reads YENEEA. This CDR3 is 15 amino acids long. V lost 5 bases and J lost 2; bases outside the gene matches: 3. The DNA for the CDR3 is TGTGCCAGCAGCCCGACAGGGGGCACCTACAATGAGCAGTTCTTC. Its translation is CASSPTGGTYNEQFF.

This clonotype was detected many times. The chain employs TRBV6-6 and TRBJ2-7; D is possibly TRBD2 (5 bases). The V end was cut by 7 bases, the J end by 11 bases, with 15 bases between. There are 11 residues in the CDR3. Looked up from germline, CDR1 is MNHNY and CDR2 is SVGAGI (reference sequence). The CDR3 sequence: CASTEGGVEYF. For the CDR3, the DNA is TGTGCCAGCACCGAGGGTGGTGTAGAGTACTTC.

With respect to this clonotype: This sequence may be a read error, since a much larger clone differs from it by one base. This chain connects TRBV4-2 to TRBJ2-2; no clear D gene. Trimming removed 1 base at V and 4 bases at J, with 7 bases between. Germline CDR1 LGHNA, CDR2 YNFKEQ. The CDR3 is 14 amino acids. The CDR3 sequence is CASSQVATTGELFF. The CDR3 region has the DNA TGTGCCAGCAGCCAAGTTGCGACCACCGGGGAGCTGTTTTTT.

There are many counts of this clonotype. The V and J genes are TRBV5-6 and TRBJ2-3; D uncertain. V gave up 2 bases and J gave up 5 bases, with 12 bases separating them. The germline CDR1 and CDR2 sequences are SGHDT and YYEEEE. This CDR3 is built from 14 residues. The CDR3 DNA reads as TGTGCCAGCAGCTTCGTGGGGTACGGAGATACGCAGTATTTT. It specifies CASSFVGYGDTQYF.

This clonotype was observed a few times. Written as DNA, the CDR3 is TGCAGTGCTAGGACTTGGGTGAATTATGAGCAGTTCTTC. Its protein is CSARTWVNYEQFF. This chain links TRBV20-1 with TRBJ2-1; D remains unclear. V lost 3 bases and J 8 bases, leaving 14 bases between the germline ends. In germline, CDR1 is DFQATT, CDR2 SNEGSKA (reference sequence). This CDR3 comprises 13 residues.

This chain joins TRBV2 and TRBJ2-1, with 8 bases lining up with TRBD1. The CDR3 length is 15 residues. Germline CDR1 SNHLY, CDR2 FYNNEI. With V trimmed by 5 bases and J by 6 bases, 9 bases remained unmatched. CDR3 sequence (DNA): TGTGCCAGCAGTCCCATCCGACAGGGGCTCAATGAGCAGTTCTTC. Translated: CASSPIRQGLNEQFF.

This clonotype was recorded many times. The rearrangement links TRBV2 to TRBJ2-7, with D tentatively TRBD1 (5 bases). Germline V CDR1 and CDR2: SNHLY, FYNNEI. V lost 6 bases and J 11 bases, leaving 23 bases between the germline ends. The CDR3 sequence is 14 residues long. The CDR3 DNA sequence: TGTGCCAGCAGGCAGACTTGGCTTAAGGACACAAAGTACTTC. Its protein product is CASRQTWLKDTKYF.

This clonotype was counted many times. The V gene is TRBV19, the J gene TRBJ1-5; D is unclear. Trimming left V 8 bases short and J 3 bases short, with 11 bases between. CDR3 length: 13 residues. The germline V gene has CDR1 LNHDA and CDR2 SQIVND (reference sequence). The CDR3 sequence is CASSGVHNQPQHF. The CDR3 DNA is TGTGCCAGTTCAGGTGTACACAATCAGCCCCAGCATTTT.

This clonotype occurred many times. The J gene is TRBJ1-1, the V gene TRBV5-1, with D unresolved. The CDR3 loop spans 16 amino acids. V shed 1 base and J shed 0 bases, with 13 bases lying between them. Germline assignment: CDR1 SGHRS and CDR2 YFSETQ. CDR3 sequence (DNA): TGCGCCAGCAGCTTGCAAGAGCAGGCCTTGAACACTGAAGCTTTCTTT. It is translated as CASSLQEQALNTEAFF.

This clonotype was seen at least ten times. The chain links TRBV5-6 to TRBJ2-7, with TRBD2 as a possible D gene (6 bases). CDR1 SGHDT and CDR2 YYEEEE come from the germline V gene. The CDR3 totals 14 residues. V gave up 0 bases and J gave up 9 bases, with 16 bases separating them. In DNA, the CDR3 is TGTGCCAGCAGCTTGGGACGGACTACTATCGGGCAGTACTTC. This encodes CASSLGRTTIGQYF.

This clonotype was seen ten or more times. This CDR3 reads CASSVGGTNTGELFF. Here the CDR3 DNA reads TGTGCCAGCAGCGTAGGGGGGACGAACACCGGGGAGCTGTTTTTT. This rearrangement joins TRBV9 to TRBJ2-2; either TRBD1 or TRBD2 may fit D (5 bases each). The germline gives CDR1 SGDLS, CDR2 YYNGEE. Trimming shortened V by 0 bases and J by 0 bases, and 6 bases separated the two germline ends. The length of the CDR3 is 15 residues.

This clonotype has a single count. V usage is TRBV11-2 and J usage is TRBJ2-3; 8 bases align to TRBD1. Germline trimming cut 5 bases from V and 5 bases from J; bases unmatched to any gene: 6. CDR3 length equals 14 residues. From germline, CDR1 is SGHAT and CDR2 FQNNGV. CDR3 in DNA: TGTGCCAGCAGCCCTGGACAGGGAATAGATACGCAGTATTTT. This encodes CASSPGQGIDTQYF. Drawing the rest from reference TRBV11-2 and TRBJ2-3, the complete variable domain is EAGVAQSPRYKIIEKRQSVAFWCNPISGHATLYWYQQILGQGPKLLIQFQNNGVVDDSQLPKDRFSAERLKGVDSTLKIQPAKLEDSAVYLCASSPGQGIDTQYFGPGTRLTVL.